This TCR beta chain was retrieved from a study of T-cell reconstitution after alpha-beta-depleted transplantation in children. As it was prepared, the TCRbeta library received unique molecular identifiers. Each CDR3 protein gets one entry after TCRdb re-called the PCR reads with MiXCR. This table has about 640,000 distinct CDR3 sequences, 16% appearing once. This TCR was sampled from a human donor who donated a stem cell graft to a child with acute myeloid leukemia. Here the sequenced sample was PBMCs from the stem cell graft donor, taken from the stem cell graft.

The CDR3 sequence is CSAQAGAAKNIQYF. The CDR3 coding sequence is TGCAGCGCCCAAGCAGGGGCAGCCAAAAACATTCAGTACTTC. V and J are TRBV29-1 and TRBJ2-4; perhaps TRBD1 as D (6 bases). The CDR3 spans 14 residues. The V end was cut by 7 bases, the J end by 0 bases, with 13 bases between. Germline V gene lookup returns CDR1 SQVTM and CDR2 ANQGSEA.